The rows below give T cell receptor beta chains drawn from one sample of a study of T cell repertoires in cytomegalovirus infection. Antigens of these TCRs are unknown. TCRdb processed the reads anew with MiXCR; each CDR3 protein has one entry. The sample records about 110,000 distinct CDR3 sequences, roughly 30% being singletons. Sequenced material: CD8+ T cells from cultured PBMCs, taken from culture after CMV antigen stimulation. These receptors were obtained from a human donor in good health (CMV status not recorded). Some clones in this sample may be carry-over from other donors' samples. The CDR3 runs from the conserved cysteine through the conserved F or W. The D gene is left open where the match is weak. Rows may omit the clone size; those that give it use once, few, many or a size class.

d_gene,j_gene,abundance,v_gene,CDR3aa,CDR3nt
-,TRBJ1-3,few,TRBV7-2,CASSLEYGSTDPSSGNTIYF,TGTGCCAGCAGCTTAGAATACGGGTCAACGGACCCGAGCTCTGGAAACACCATATATTTT
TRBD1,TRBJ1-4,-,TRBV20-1,CSARNRGVATNEKLFF,TGCAGTGCTAGGAACAGGGGGGTTGCAACTAATGAAAAACTGTTTTTT
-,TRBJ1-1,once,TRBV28,CASSLRTVMNTEAFF,TGTGCCAGCAGTCTAAGGACGGTGATGAACACTGAAGCTTTCTTT
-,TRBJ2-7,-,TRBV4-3,CASSQEWSGNLNEQYF,TGCGCCAGCAGCCAAGAGTGGTCCGGGAATTTAAACGAGCAGTACTTC
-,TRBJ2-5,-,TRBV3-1,CASSQDLAGAVTQYF,TGTGCCAGCAGCCAAGATCTGGCAGGGGCGGTGACCCAGTACTTC
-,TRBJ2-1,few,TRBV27,CASSLSQFSDEQFF,TGTGCCAGCAGTTTATCTCAATTTTCGGATGAGCAGTTCTTC
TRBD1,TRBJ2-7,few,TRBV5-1,CASSQAQTGGFYEQYF,TGCGCCAGCAGCCAAGCTCAGACAGGGGGCTTCTACGAGCAGTACTTC
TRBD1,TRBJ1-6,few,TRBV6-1,CASSPFWTGLYNSPLHF,TGTGCCAGCAGTCCGTTTTGGACAGGGCTCTATAATTCACCCCTCCACTTT
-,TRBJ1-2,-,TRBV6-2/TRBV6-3,CASSSHNLDRGFVGYTF,TGTGCCAGCAGTTCACACAATTTGGATCGGGGGTTCGTAGGCTACACCTTC
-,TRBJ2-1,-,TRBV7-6,CASSLSDSSYNEQFF,TGTGCCAGCAGCTTAAGTGACAGCTCCTACAATGAGCAGTTCTTC
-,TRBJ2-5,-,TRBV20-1,CSAQPIAVQETQYF,TGCAGTGCCCAACCTATAGCGGTCCAAGAGACCCAGTACTTC
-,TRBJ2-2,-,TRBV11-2,CASSFKSRITGELFF,TGTGCCAGCAGCTTTAAATCTAGGATTACCGGGGAGCTGTTTTTT
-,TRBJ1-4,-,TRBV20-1,CSARQADNEKLFF,TGCAGTGCTAGACAGGCCGATAATGAAAAACTGTTTTTT
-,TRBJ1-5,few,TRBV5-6,CASSWAGNVQPQHF,TGTGCCAGCAGTTGGGCAGGGAACGTTCAGCCCCAGCATTTT
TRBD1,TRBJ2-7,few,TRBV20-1,CSARVPGQGTPTLAIPFYEQYF,TGCAGTGCTAGAGTCCCGGGACAGGGGACCCCAACCCTCGCCATACCATTCTACGAGCAGTACTTC
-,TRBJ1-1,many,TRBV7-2,CASSRPRNTEAFF,TGTGCCAGCAGCCGTCCCAGGAACACTGAAGCTTTCTTT
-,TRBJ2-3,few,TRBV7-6,CASSSGRGTDTQYF,TGTGCCAGCAGCTCCGGAAGGGGCACAGATACGCAGTATTTT
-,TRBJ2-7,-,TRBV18,CASSPAASYEQYF,TGTGCCAGCTCACCAGCAGCCTCCTACGAGCAGTACTTC
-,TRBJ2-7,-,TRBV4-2,CASSQVLGLDRSSYEQYF,TGTGCCAGCAGCCAAGTTTTGGGACTCGACAGGAGCTCCTACGAGCAGTACTTC
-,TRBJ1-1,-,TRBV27,CASRTRRDGDNTEAFF,TGTGCCAGCAGAACTCGCCGGGACGGGGATAACACTGAAGCTTTCTTT
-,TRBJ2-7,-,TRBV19,CASSIIAESYEQYF,TGTGCCAGTAGTATTATCGCAGAATCCTACGAGCAGTACTTC
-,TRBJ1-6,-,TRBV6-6,CASSYFRDYNSPLHF,TGTGCCAGCAGTTACTTCCGGGACTATAATTCACCCCTCCACTTT
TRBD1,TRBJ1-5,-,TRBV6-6,CASSSGTGRDQPQHF,TGTGCCAGCAGTTCCGGGACAGGGCGCGATCAGCCCCAGCATTTT
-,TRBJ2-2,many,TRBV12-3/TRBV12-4,CASSPDYTGELFF,TGTGCCAGCAGTCCCGATTACACCGGGGAGCTGTTTTTT
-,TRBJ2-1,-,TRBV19,CASSNGGSSYNEQFF,TGTGCCAGTAGTAACGGGGGATCCTCCTACAATGAGCAGTTCTTC
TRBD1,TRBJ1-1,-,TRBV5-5,CASREGQLMNTEAFF,TGTGCCAGCAGGGAGGGACAGCTCATGAACACTGAAGCTTTCTTT
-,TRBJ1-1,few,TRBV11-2,CASSLVQATEAFF,TGTGCCAGCAGCTTAGTTCAGGCCACTGAAGCTTTCTTT
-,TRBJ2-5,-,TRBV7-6,CASSPRETQYF,TGTGCCAGCAGCCCACGGGAGACCCAGTACTTC
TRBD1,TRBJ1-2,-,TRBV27,CASSFAGRRGDYGYTF,TGTGCCAGCAGTTTTGCTGGGCGCAGGGGGGACTATGGCTACACCTTC
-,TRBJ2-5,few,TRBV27,CASSFFRGGETQYF,TGTGCCAGCAGTTTTTTCAGGGGTGGAGAGACCCAGTACTTC
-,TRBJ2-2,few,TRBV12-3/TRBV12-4,CASSLHNTGELFF,TGTGCCAGCAGTTTACACAACACCGGGGAGCTGTTTTTT
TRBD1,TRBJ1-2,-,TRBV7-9,CASSGTTGGYGYTF,TGTGCCAGCAGCGGGACGACAGGGGGCTATGGCTACACCTTC
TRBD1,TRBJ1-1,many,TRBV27,CASSFGQGAEAFF,TGTGCCAGCAGTTTTGGACAGGGGGCTGAAGCTTTCTTT
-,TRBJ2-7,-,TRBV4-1,CASSQEPSSYEQYF,TGCGCCAGCAGCCAAGAGCCCTCAAGCTACGAGCAGTACTTC
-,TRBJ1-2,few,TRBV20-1,CSVPPGLANYGYTF,TGCAGTGTCCCGCCGGGGTTAGCTAACTATGGCTACACCTTC
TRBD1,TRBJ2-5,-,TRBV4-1,CATSQDSPDRAWGETQYF,TGCGCCACCAGCCAAGATTCCCCTGACAGGGCCTGGGGGGAGACCCAGTACTTC
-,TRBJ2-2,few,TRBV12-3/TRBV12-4,CASSFVGAGELFF,TGTGCCAGCAGTTTCGTGGGGGCCGGGGAGCTGTTTTTT
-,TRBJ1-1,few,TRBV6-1,CASSDSGGDTEAFF,TGTGCCAGCAGTGATTCGGGAGGGGACACTGAAGCTTTCTTT
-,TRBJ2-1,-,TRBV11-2,CASSFSGPNNEQFF,TGTGCCAGCAGCTTTAGCGGCCCAAACAATGAGCAGTTCTTC
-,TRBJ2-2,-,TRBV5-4,CASSSDGYTGELFF,TGTGCCAGCAGCTCTGACGGTTACACCGGGGAGCTGTTTTTT
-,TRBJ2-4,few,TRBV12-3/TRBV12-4,CASSLADWGNIQYF,TGTGCCAGCAGTTTAGCCGATTGGGGGAACATTCAGTACTTC
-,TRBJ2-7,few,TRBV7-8,CASSLQGLGEQYF,TGTGCCAGCAGTTTGCAGGGGCTGGGAGAGCAGTACTTC
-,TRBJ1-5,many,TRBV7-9,CASSLAGFGQPQHF,TGTGCCAGCAGCTTAGCAGGGTTCGGTCAGCCCCAGCATTTT
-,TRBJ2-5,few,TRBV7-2,CASSPVGSVIETQYF,TGTGCCAGCAGCCCCGTTGGTTCGGTAATTGAGACCCAGTACTTC
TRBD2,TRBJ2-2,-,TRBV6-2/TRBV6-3,CASSTSGVDTGELFF,TGTGCCAGCAGTACTAGCGGGGTGGACACCGGGGAGCTGTTTTTT
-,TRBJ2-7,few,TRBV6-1,CASRQTGGGSYEQYF,TGTGCCAGCAGACAGACAGGCGGGGGATCCTACGAGCAGTACTTC
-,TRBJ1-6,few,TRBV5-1,CASSFSVFDSPLHF,TGCGCCAGCAGCTTTTCGGTATTCGATTCACCCCTCCACTTT
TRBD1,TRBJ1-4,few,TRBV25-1,CASSPIPGQGAGNEKLFF,TGTGCCAGCAGTCCGATACCGGGACAGGGGGCTGGAAATGAAAAACTGTTTTTT
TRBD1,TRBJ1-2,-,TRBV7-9,CASSFRDRAHGYTF,TGTGCCAGCAGCTTCCGGGACAGGGCCCATGGCTACACCTTC
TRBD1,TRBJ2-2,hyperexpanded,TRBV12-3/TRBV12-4,CASSLYGTGGTGELFF,TGTGCCAGCAGTTTATACGGGACAGGGGGTACCGGGGAGCTGTTTTTT
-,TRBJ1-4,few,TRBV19,CATGGSGTPKGELFF,TGTGCCACAGGCGGGTCCGGGACCCCCAAGGGGGAACTGTTTTTT
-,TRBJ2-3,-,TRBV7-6,CASSPFRAGSYTDTQYF,TGTGCCAGCAGCCCTTTCCGCGCAGGGAGCTACACAGATACGCAGTATTTT
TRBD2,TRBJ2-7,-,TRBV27,CASTLSGGLATYEQYF,TGTGCCAGCACCCTCTCGGGGGGACTAGCGACCTACGAGCAGTACTTC
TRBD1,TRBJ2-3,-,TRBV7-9,CASSLSRQGRDTQYF,TGTGCCAGCAGCTTATCCCGACAGGGGCGAGATACGCAGTATTTT